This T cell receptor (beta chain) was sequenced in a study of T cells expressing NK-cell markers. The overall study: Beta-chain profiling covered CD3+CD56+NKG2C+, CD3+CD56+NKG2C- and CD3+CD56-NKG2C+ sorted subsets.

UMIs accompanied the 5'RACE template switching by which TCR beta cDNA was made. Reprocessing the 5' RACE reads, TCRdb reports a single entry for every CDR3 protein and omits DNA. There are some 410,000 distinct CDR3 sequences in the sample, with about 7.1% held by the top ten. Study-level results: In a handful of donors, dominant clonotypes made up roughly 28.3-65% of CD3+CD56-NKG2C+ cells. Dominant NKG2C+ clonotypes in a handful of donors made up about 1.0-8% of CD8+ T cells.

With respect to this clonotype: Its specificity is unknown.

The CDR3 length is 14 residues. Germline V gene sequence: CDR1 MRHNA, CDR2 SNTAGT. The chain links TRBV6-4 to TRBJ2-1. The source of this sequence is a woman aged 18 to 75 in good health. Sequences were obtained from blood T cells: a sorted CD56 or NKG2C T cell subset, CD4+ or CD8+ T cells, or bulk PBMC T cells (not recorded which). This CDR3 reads CASSLHASYNEQFF.